This T cell receptor (beta chain) was sequenced during a study of Ad26.COV2.S vaccination and SARS-CoV-2 variants. A note on this clone: Distinct nucleotide sequences in the sample also encode this CDR3.

TCRdb keeps only in-frame clones here, not all; method: immunoSEQ multiplex PCR. The sample yields nearly 400,000 clones, about 91% seen once. Trimming stripped 2 bases from V and 2 bases from J, with 6 bases between. Looked up from germline, CDR1 is KGHSH and CDR2 is LQKENI. CDR3 length: 13 amino acids. Stated treatment: roughly 19 received Ad26.COV2.S at low or high dose, single or two shots; 5 received placebo; per-sample allocation not given. Following the first vaccine or placebo injection, samples were taken on day 63. The TCR originated in a person aged 18 to 59 who received the Ad26.COV2.S COVID-19 vaccine or a placebo. The sequencing used peripheral blood, collected in a trial of Ad26.COV2.S vaccine versus placebo. The chain has TRBV18 and TRBJ1-2; D unclear. DNA for the CDR3: TGTGCCAGCTCACCAGATACAAACTATGGCTACACCTTC. This gives the protein CASSPDTNYGYTF.